The 31 T cell receptor beta chains in this list originate from one sample, sequenced in a study of identical twins. TCRdb passed the 5' RACE reads through MiXCR, listing each CDR3 protein once. The sample holds about 200,000 distinct CDR3 sequences, approximately 16% seen once. Another study also made use of these data, one on T cells expressing NK-cell markers.

The sample consisted of CD8+ T cells sorted from blood. The receptors derive from a woman under 30 in good health.

A few counts support this clonotype. This chain links TRBV12-3 or TRBV12-4 with TRBJ2-5; D might be TRBD2 (5 bases). V was clipped by 1 base and J by 5 bases, with 17 bases between them. This CDR3 is 16 amino acids long. The CDR3 reads CASSLVDYYLRETQYF. The CDR3 DNA sequence: TGTGCCAGCAGTTTAGTCGACTACTACTTGCGGGAGACCCAGTACTTC.

The V gene is TRBV30, the J gene TRBJ2-3, with TRBD2 identical over 11 bases. CDR3 length equals 16 residues. V was pared by 1 base and J by 1 base, with 4 bases of the junction left unmatched. Germline loops: CDR1 GTSNPN, CDR2 SVGIG (reference sequence). CDR3 bases: TGTGCCTGGAGTGGGCTAGCGGGAGGCGGCACAGATACGCAGTATTTT. Translating it yields CAWSGLAGGGTDTQYF. Full variable domain (outside the CDR3, taken from reference TRBV30 and TRBJ2-3): SQTIHQWPATLVQPVGSPLSLECTVEGTSNPNLYWYRQAAGRGLQLLFYSVGIGQISSEVPQNLSASRPQDRQFILSSKKLLLSDSGFYLCAWSGLAGGGTDTQYFGPGTRLTVL.

J is TRBJ1-1 and V is TRBV7-2; no firm D call. The CDR3 length is 11 residues. CDR1 is SGHTA, CDR2 FQGNSA, per germline. Between the trimmed V and J ends, which lost 5 bases and 4 bases, there was a span of 5 bases. The CDR3 loop is CASSISTEAFF. The CDR3 DNA reads TGTGCCAGCAGCATCTCCACTGAAGCTTTCTTT. Supplemented by reference TRBV7-2 and TRBJ1-1, the full variable domain reads GAGVSQSPSNKVTEKGKDVELRCDPISGHTALYWYRQSLGQGLEFLIYFQGNSAPDKSGLPSDRFSAERTGGSVSTLTIQRTQQEDSAVYLCASSISTEAFFGQGTRLTVV.

This clonotype came up a few times. The V call is TRBV12-3 or TRBV12-4, the J call TRBJ2-1, with 8 bases lining up with TRBD1. The junction had 3 bases not matched to a gene; V was cut back by 4 bases and J by 7 bases. CDR3 length: 13 residues. CDR3 nucleotide sequence: TGTGCCAGCAGTTCGGACAGGGCGAATGAGCAGTTCTTC. Its translation is CASSSDRANEQFF.

The chain links TRBV10-1 to TRBJ1-6, with a weak D call TRBD1 (6 bases). V dropped 5 bases and J dropped 14 bases, with 13 bases sitting between them. This CDR3 is 12 amino acids long. Germline V gene lookup returns CDR1 WNHNN and CDR2 SYGVQD (reference sequence). The CDR3 nucleotides read TGCGCCAGCAGTAATGACAGGTCGACCCTCCACTTT. Translation gives CASSNDRSTLHF.

As regards this clonotype: A much larger clone differs by one base, so this may be a read error. J is TRBJ1-2 and V is TRBV6-5; TRBD1 is a possible D gene (5 bases). CDR3 length: 14 amino acids. Germline V CDR1 and CDR2: MNHEY, SVGAGI. For the CDR3, the DNA is TGTGCCATCAGTTCCCAGGGCGGATCTGATGGCTACACCTTC. Translating gives CAISSQGGSDGYTF.

This sequence joins TRBV6-2 or TRBV6-3 and TRBJ2-1; TRBD2 aligns across 8 bases. V shed 9 bases, J shed 5 bases, and the junction held 6 bases outside the gene matches. CDR1 and CDR2 (germline): MNHEY, SVGEGT. This CDR3 is 13 amino acids long. This CDR3 reads CASSLAGHNEQFF. The DNA of the CDR3 is TGTGCCAGTTCCTTAGCGGGGCACAATGAGCAGTTCTTC.

This clonotype was detected only a few times. V gene TRBV6-5 combines with J gene TRBJ1-1; 8 positions match TRBD1. The germline CDR1 and CDR2 sequences are MNHEY and SVGAGI. The CDR3 sequence is 15 residues long. V lost 4 bases and J lost 7; bases outside the gene matches: 11. CDR3 amino acids: CASSSRTGQAIEAFF. The CDR3 DNA follows: TGTGCCAGCAGTTCGCGAACGGGACAGGCCATTGAAGCTTTCTTT.

The J gene is TRBJ2-1, the V gene TRBV7-6, with 11 positions matching TRBD2. The CDR3 is 17 amino acids. V lost 1 base to trimming and J lost 4 bases; unmatched junction nucleotides: 6. Germline CDR1 reads SGHVS; CDR2 reads FNYEAQ. CDR3 sequence reads: CASSLEPSSGRYNEQFF. CDR3 sequence (DNA): TGTGCCAGCAGCTTAGAACCCTCTAGCGGGAGGTACAATGAGCAGTTCTTC.

The CDR3, as DNA: TGCAGTGCTAGTCGGACGGAGGGGTTTACTGAAGCTTTCTTT. Protein sequence: CSASRTEGFTEAFF. The V and J genes are TRBV20-1 and TRBJ1-1; D might be TRBD1 (5 bases). The CDR3 consists of 14 residues. Germline-derived CDR1 and CDR2 are DFQATT and SNEGSKA (reference sequence). Trimming pared 3 bases from V and 5 bases from J, leaving 16 bases between.

This clonotype was detected only a few times. The chain links TRBV27 to TRBJ2-5, with D unclear. CDR3 length: 12 amino acids. Germline loops: CDR1 MNHEY, CDR2 SMNVEV (reference sequence). Trimming cost V 5 bases and J 7 bases, with 11 bases left between them. Here the CDR3 DNA reads TGTGCCAGCAGTCCCTCCGTGGGGACCCAGTACTTC. This encodes CASSPSVGTQYF.

A few counts support this clonotype. The gene calls are TRBV7-9 and TRBJ2-1; D uncertain. The CDR3 consists of 14 residues. The V end was cut by 2 bases, the J end by 6 bases, with 11 bases between. The germline CDR1 and CDR2 sequences are SEHNR and FQNEAQ (reference sequence). CDR3 bases: TGTGCCAGCAGCTTATTGGGCTCGTTCAATGAGCAGTTCTTC. Its protein is CASSLLGSFNEQFF.

The chain couples TRBV9 to TRBJ1-2; 9 bases map to TRBD1. CDR3 size: 12 residues. The germline V gene has CDR1 SGDLS and CDR2 YYNGEE. The V segment lost 7 bases and the J segment 5 bases; nucleotides outside the gene matches: 3. In DNA form, the CDR3 reads TGTGCCAGCTGGGACAGGGTGTATGGCTACACCTTC. Translation: CASWDRVYGYTF.

The table lists this clonotype with a few counts. The V and J genes are TRBV12-3 or TRBV12-4 and TRBJ2-1, with D tentatively TRBD2 (6 bases). With 3 bases removed from V and 9 bases from J, the gap between germline ends came to 18 bases. This CDR3 has 15 residues. CDR3 region: CASSFAGSGGSEQFF. DNA of the CDR3: TGTGCCAGCAGTTTTGCAGGGAGTGGGGGGAGTGAGCAGTTCTTC.

The V gene is TRBV10-3, the J gene TRBJ1-1, with a weak D call TRBD1 (5 bases). The CDR3 length is 16 residues. Germline V gives CDR1 ENHRY, CDR2 SYGVKD. Trimming stripped 4 bases from V and 1 base from J, with 16 bases between. The CDR3 DNA follows: TGTGCCATCAGTGGAGGTAGGGACCCATCGAACACTGAAGCTTTCTTT. Its translation: CAISGGRDPSNTEAFF.

The chain joins TRBV4-1 to TRBJ2-7, with TRBD2 matching over 8 bases. The CDR3 loop spans 15 amino acids. The germline gives CDR1 MGHRA, CDR2 YSYEKL. J lost 3 bases, V lost 0 bases, and 4 bases had no gene match. The chain's CDR3 is CASSQDHSGSYEQYF. DNA for the CDR3: TGCGCCAGCAGCCAAGATCACAGCGGGAGCTACGAGCAGTACTTC.

The V and J genes are TRBV6-1 and TRBJ2-1; a weak D match, TRBD2 (5 bases). The CDR3 is made up of 14 amino acids. Germline CDR1 MNHNS, CDR2 SASEGT. Trimming cost V 0 bases and J 10 bases, with 13 bases left between them. This CDR3 is CASSEAVGSSEQFF. In nucleotides, the CDR3 is TGTGCCAGCAGTGAAGCTGTGGGGTCTAGCGAGCAGTTCTTC.

This clonotype was detected only a few times. V gene TRBV20-1 combines with J gene TRBJ1-2, with a possible D match to TRBD1 (6 bases). Between the trimmed V and J ends, which lost 1 base and 3 bases, there was a span of 12 bases. The length of the CDR3 is 14 residues. In germline, CDR1 is DFQATT, CDR2 SNEGSKA (reference sequence). The CDR3 here is CSARGQGLYYGYTF. For the CDR3, the DNA is TGCAGTGCTAGAGGTCAGGGGTTGTACTATGGCTACACCTTC.

This clonotype was counted between two and nine times. This chain uses TRBV27 with TRBJ2-7, with D possibly matching TRBD1 (6 bases). In germline, CDR1 is MNHEY, CDR2 SMNVEV (reference sequence). Trimming stripped 3 bases from V and 3 bases from J, with 15 bases between. The CDR3 spans 15 residues. CDR3 bases: TGTGCCAGCAGTTTTCGGGCAGGGGCTAGCTACGAGCAGTACTTC. Translating gives CASSFRAGASYEQYF.

V is TRBV29-1 and J is TRBJ2-1; 7 bases line up with TRBD2. Trimming at V came to 5 bases and at J to 4 bases, leaving 5 bases not matched to a gene. Looked up from germline, CDR1 is SQVTM and CDR2 is ANQGSEA. The CDR3 length is 13 residues. CDR3 region: CSVQSGVYNEQFF. The CDR3 nucleotides are TGCAGCGTTCAAAGCGGGGTATACAATGAGCAGTTCTTC.

The chain employs TRBV6-5 and TRBJ2-7, with TRBD2 matching 7 bases. Germline lookup yields CDR1 MNHEY and CDR2 SVGAGI. CDR3 length: 16 residues. The ends lost 4 bases at V and 5 bases at J; junction bases unmatched: 14. CDR3 in amino acids: CASSSRQGGISNEQYF. CDR3 coding DNA: TGTGCCAGCAGTTCGCGGCAGGGAGGGATTTCCAACGAGCAGTACTTC.

The chain uses TRBV28 and TRBJ2-7; D is perhaps TRBD2 (5 bases). The CDR3 is 15 residues long. Germline V gene data show CDR1 as MDHEN and CDR2 as SYDVKM. V was pared by 3 bases and J by 0 bases, with 12 bases between. As DNA, the CDR3 is TGTGCCAGCAGTTTCTCCTCGGGGAGCTCCTACGAGCAGTACTTC. Translation: CASSFSSGSSYEQYF. Full variable domain (remainder filled in from reference TRBV28 and TRBJ2-7): DVKVTQSSRYLVKRTGEKVFLECVQDMDHENMFWYRQDPGLGLRLIYFSYDVKMKEKGDIPEGYSVSREKKERFSLILESASTNQTSMYLCASSFSSGSSYEQYFGPGTRLTVT.

The DNA of the CDR3 is TGTGCCAGCAGTGAAAGCCTCCCAGGACACGAGCAGTACTTC. This translates into CASSESLPGHEQYF. The chain employs TRBV25-1 and TRBJ2-7; D is unresolved. Germline V gene lookup returns CDR1 MGHDK and CDR2 SYGVNS. The CDR3 sequence is 14 residues long. The germline V and J ends were trimmed by 2 bases and 5 bases, with 13 bases remaining between them.

This clonotype was counted only a few times. This chain uses TRBV7-9 with TRBJ1-4, with D hard to call. V lost 4 bases, J lost 5 bases, and 14 bases lay in between. Looked up from germline, CDR1 is SEHNR and CDR2 is FQNEAQ (reference sequence). CDR3 length equals 15 residues. CDR3 loop: CASSSPSGRNEKLFF. In DNA form, the CDR3 reads TGTGCCAGCAGCTCACCCTCGGGCCGAAATGAAAAACTGTTTTTT.

The chain is built from TRBV19 and TRBJ2-1; tentative D call: TRBD2 (6 bases). Germline CDR1 LNHDA, CDR2 SQIVND (reference sequence). Trimming stripped 4 bases from V and 7 bases from J, with 11 bases between. The CDR3 extends over 13 amino acids. CDR3 protein: CASSNIAANEQFF. DNA of the CDR3: TGTGCCAGTAGTAACATAGCGGCAAATGAGCAGTTCTTC.

This clonotype showed up many times. V is TRBV29-1 and J is TRBJ2-7, with D maybe TRBD1 (6 bases). V lost 5 bases to trimming and J lost 1 base, with 12 bases between them. Germline loops: CDR1 SQVTM, CDR2 ANQGSEA. The CDR3 covers 13 residues. Written as DNA, the CDR3 is TGCAGCGTTCTACAGGGTCCTTCCTACGAGCAGTACTTC. Encoded protein: CSVLQGPSYEQYF.

This clonotype was seen a handful of times. J is TRBJ2-1 and V is TRBV3-1, with D unresolved. The V and J ends lost 0 bases and 7 bases respectively, with 13 bases between them. Germline V gene sequence: CDR1 LGHDT, CDR2 YNNKEL (reference sequence). The CDR3 covers 15 residues. CDR3 residues: CASSQDVRARNEQFF. The CDR3 region has the DNA TGTGCCAGCAGCCAAGATGTAAGGGCTAGGAATGAGCAGTTCTTC.

The rearrangement joins TRBV15 to TRBJ2-5, with D perhaps matching TRBD1 (5 bases). Germline assignment: CDR1 LNHNV and CDR2 YYDKDF (reference sequence). The CDR3 runs 14 residues. The V gene lost 3 bases and the J gene lost 4 bases, with 12 bases spanning the gap. Here the CDR3 DNA reads TGTGCCACCAGCAGTAGTGGAGACAGAGAGACCCAGTACTTC. It specifies CATSSSGDRETQYF.

The rearrangement joins TRBV6-1 to TRBJ2-7; possibly TRBD2 for D (6 bases). Germline CDR1 is MNHNS and CDR2 is SASEGT. V lost 2 bases and J 7 bases, leaving 21 bases between the germline ends. The CDR3 consists of 16 residues. This CDR3 is CASSELVGVRGREQYF. The CDR3, as DNA: TGTGCCAGCAGTGAATTGGTGGGGGTACGGGGGAGGGAGCAGTACTTC.

The V call is TRBV12-3 or TRBV12-4, the J call TRBJ1-1; 8 bases are shared with TRBD1. Trimming cost V 7 bases and J 7 bases; bases outside gene matches: 14. There are 15 residues in the CDR3. This chain's CDR3 is CASNVPSGGANEAFF. CDR3 bases: TGTGCCAGCAACGTTCCCTCAGGGGGCGCAAATGAAGCTTTCTTT.

This chain connects TRBV11-2 to TRBJ2-1; TRBD1 is a possible D gene (6 bases). Looked up from germline, CDR1 is SGHAT and CDR2 is FQNNGV. This CDR3 is 14 amino acids long. The V end lost 1 base, the J end lost 5 bases, and 9 bases lay between the germline ends. The CDR3 nucleotides are TGTGCCAGCAGCTTAGCCTGGGACAACAATGAGCAGTTCTTC. It codes for CASSLAWDNNEQFF.